This T cell receptor beta chain was sequenced during a study of blood T cell repertoires in COVID-19 (dated by TCRdb to about 2020). With regard to the full study: Samples covering the acute and convalescent phases of COVID-19 were provided by collaborators in the United States, Italy and Spain. The material from the prospective study consisted of cDNA or gDNA derived from T cells, B-cell-depleted T cells, or PBMCs. Deeply sampled blood TCRbeta repertoires from subjects exposed to, actively infected with, or recovered from COVID-19 were included in the dataset. The repertoires were released in a freely available public database meant as a resource for research on the immune response to SARS-CoV-2. Samples were obtained from the ongoing ImmuneRACE study (first 160 participants) and from approximately 1,200 subjects provided by 6 global collaborators. The sample metadata nearly always contained a de-identified subject ID, COVID-19 status, age in years and sex. Where available, HLA class I and class II types were taken from metadata supplied by the sample provider and were not determined by assay-based typing.

TCRbeta CDR3 regions were amplified from genomic DNA using the immunoSEQ Assay, a bias-controlled multiplex PCR. The authors processed their data as follows. The number of nucleated cells in each sample was estimated from the amplification of reference gene primers within the assay. To quantify the absolute abundance of each unique TCRbeta CDR3 rearrangement, sequence reads were collapsed and filtered. For each sample, productive Simpson clonality was calculated as the square root of Simpson's diversity index over productive rearrangements. Entries here come from immuneACCESS through TCRdb and include only in-frame sequences with V and J called. Some clones fail to appear in such tables; in the studies checked, an unresolved V gene covers under half of the shortfall, and the cause of the remainder is unknown. V, J and clone size derive from that table, while D and trimming were established from the DNA sequence. Counted in this sample were about 23,000 clones; around nine tenths of them appeared once. Of the sample, 5.5% to 7% falls within the top ten clones.

Each collaborating institution followed its own protocols to collect whole blood in K2EDTA tubes. For TCRbeta analysis, collaborators shipped samples as frozen whole blood, isolated PBMCs, or DNA extracted from either of those sample types. The germline ends are 13 bases apart after V is trimmed by 4 bases and J by 3 bases. The germline V gene sets CDR1 to SGHAT and CDR2 to FQNNGV. The CDR3 runs 15 amino acids, cysteine and phenylalanine included. Only the CDR3 DNA is retained, 45 bases long and in frame from the first base. Findings and caveats that apply to the study as a whole: Clinical and demographic metadata were provided uncurated, with the amount varying by source and participant.

To note about this clone: Its antigen has not been determined. Within one base of it there is no much larger clone, and no base qualities were kept.

This sequence uses TRBV11-2 and TRBJ1-5; a weak D assignment points to TRBD1 (6 bases agree). This clonotype was sampled from a woman older than 75 with active COVID-19. The sample was peripheral blood. DNA sequence: TGTGCCAGCAGCTCCCCCGGACAGACCAATCAGCCCCAGCATTTT. It translates as CASSSPGQTNQPQHF. Beyond the CDR3, the reference TRBV11-2 and TRBJ1-5 genes provide the residues; the full variable domain reads: EAGVAQSPRYKIIEKRQSVAFWCNPISGHATLYWYQQILGQGPKLLIQFQNNGVVDDSQLPKDRFSAERLKGVDSTLKIQPAKLEDSAVYLCASSSPGQTNQPQHFGDGTRLSIL.